One and the same sample provided the 25 T cell receptor beta chains below, sequenced in a study of blood T cells in healthy people across ages. With a J-beta primer mix and a sample-barcoded 5' primer, a second PCR ran roughly 6 to 11 cycles. MiXCR was run by TCRdb on the 5' RACE reads, yielding one entry per CDR3 protein. The table records fewer than 800,000 distinct CDR3 sequences, approximately 49% of them present only once. Sequencing was done on a sample of blood. The receptors originated from an older woman in good health.

This chain joins TRBV7-2 and TRBJ1-1; no reliable D call. Trimming stripped 5 bases from V and 4 bases from J, with 14 bases between. This CDR3 has 14 amino acids. Germline CDR1 SGHTA, CDR2 FQGNSA. The CDR3 loop is CASSAPSRRTEAFF. The CDR3 coding sequence is TGTGCCAGCAGCGCACCGTCAAGACGCACTGAAGCTTTCTTT.

The chain combines TRBV10-3 with TRBJ2-5; 14 bases fit TRBD2. CDR1 ENHRY and CDR2 SYGVKD come from the germline V gene. The CDR3 is 16 amino acids. Trimming cost V 0 bases and J 11 bases; bases outside gene matches: 8. As DNA, the CDR3 is TGTGCCATCAGTGAGTCGAGGACTAGCGGGAGGATGTGGCAGTACTTC. Its translation: CAISESRTSGRMWQYF.

This clonotype has more than one count but fewer than ten. The V and J genes are TRBV4-2 and TRBJ1-1, with 7 bases aligning to TRBD1. Trimming took 0 bases from V and 0 from J; bases not matched to a gene: 4. Germline V CDR1 and CDR2: LGHNA, YNFKEQ. CDR3 length equals 16 residues. In nucleotides, the CDR3 is TGTGCCAGCAGCCAAGAAGAGGGGGCCATGAACACTGAAGCTTTCTTT. Translating gives CASSQEEGAMNTEAFF.

The chain carries TRBV7-2 and TRBJ2-1, with 7 nucleotides matching TRBD1. The CDR3 is 14 residues long. Germline V gives CDR1 SGHTA, CDR2 FQGNSA. The trim removed 7 bases at V and 12 bases at J, leaving 15 bases unmatched. The CDR3 region is CASTPKGDRVGQFF. The CDR3 nucleotides read TGTGCCAGCACCCCCAAGGGGGACAGAGTGGGGCAGTTCTTC.

This sequence joins TRBV12-3 or TRBV12-4 and TRBJ2-1, with 11 bases identical to TRBD2. With 4 bases clipped from V and 3 bases from J, the junction kept 5 bases outside the gene matches. The CDR3 is 16 amino acids. The CDR3 DNA is TGTGCCAGCAGTTACCTAGCGGGAGGACACTACAATGAGCAGTTCTTC. Amino acid sequence: CASSYLAGGHYNEQFF.

In its sample, this clonotype was seen a few times. The chain carries TRBV29-1 and TRBJ2-5; 9 positions agree with TRBD1. The DNA end is a closer match to TRBJ2-7, so the J assignment may be wrong. In germline, CDR1 is SQVTM, CDR2 ANQGSEA. The CDR3 contains 14 residues. This CDR3 reads CSVVGGTGTYEQYF. The CDR3 region has the DNA TGCAGCGTTGTAGGAGGGACAGGGACCTACGAGCAGTACTTC.

Only a few counts were recorded for this clonotype. The rearrangement links TRBV29-1 to TRBJ2-1; D is perhaps TRBD2 (5 bases). Deletions cut 8 bases from V and 3 bases from J, with 14 bases between. In germline, CDR1 is SQVTM, CDR2 ANQGSEA. The CDR3 spans 13 residues. The CDR3 loop reads CSLSGPYYNEQFF. Written as DNA, the CDR3 is TGCAGCTTGAGCGGCCCGTACTACAATGAGCAGTTCTTC.

V and J are TRBV12-3 or TRBV12-4 and TRBJ2-1, with unresolved D. CDR3 length: 12 amino acids. The germline V and J ends were trimmed by 6 bases and 10 bases, with 13 bases remaining between them. The CDR3 bases are TGTGCCAGCAGAAAGACTGTAAGGGAGCAGTTCTTC. Protein product: CASRKTVREQFF.

This clonotype has a single count. This rearrangement joins TRBV14 to TRBJ2-5, with D possibly matching TRBD1 (6 bases). The CDR3 consists of 15 residues. V lost 0 bases and J 4 bases, leaving 12 bases between the germline ends. In germline, CDR1 is SGHDN, CDR2 FVKESK. The CDR3 region is CASSQDNRVGETQYF. The CDR3 DNA reads TGTGCCAGCAGCCAAGATAACAGGGTTGGAGAGACCCAGTACTTC.

J is TRBJ2-2 and V is TRBV4-1; 8 bases are a match to TRBD2. The germline V gene has CDR1 MGHRA and CDR2 YSYEKL. This CDR3 region has 15 residues. J gave up 3 bases and V 1 base, and 1 base lay outside the gene matches. CDR3 amino acids: CASSQAGGYTGELFF. DNA for the CDR3: TGCGCCAGCAGCCAAGCGGGAGGGTACACCGGGGAGCTGTTTTTT.

This clonotype turned up a few times. The rearrangement joins TRBV28 to TRBJ2-3, with D unclear. This CDR3 spans 16 amino acids. Deletions cut 6 bases from V and 1 base from J, with 17 bases between. Germline V gene data show CDR1 as MDHEN and CDR2 as SYDVKM. The CDR3 spells CASSPLLERRTDTQYF. The CDR3 region has the DNA TGTGCCAGCAGCCCCCTCCTAGAGAGACGCACAGATACGCAGTATTTT. The full variable domain, its missing parts supplied by reference TRBV28 and TRBJ2-3, is DVKVTQSSRYLVKRTGEKVFLECVQDMDHENMFWYRQDPGLGLRLIYFSYDVKMKEKGDIPEGYSVSREKKERFSLILESASTNQTSMYLCASSPLLERRTDTQYFGPGTRLTVL.

A few counts support this clonotype. The chain employs TRBV7-2 and TRBJ2-1, with 8 nucleotides matching TRBD2. V shed 6 bases, J shed 10 bases, and the junction held 2 bases outside the gene matches. Germline CDR1 SGHTA, CDR2 FQGNSA. The CDR3 runs 11 residues. CDR3 loop: CASSRTSEQFF. In DNA form, the CDR3 reads TGTGCCAGCAGTCGGACTAGCGAGCAGTTCTTC.

The chain combines TRBV20-1 with TRBJ2-5; 7 nucleotides match TRBD2. Germline V gene data show CDR1 as DFQATT and CDR2 as SNEGSKA (reference sequence). J lost 2 bases, V lost 6 bases, and 6 bases had no gene match. This CDR3 contains 13 residues. CDR3 sequence reads: CSAGGFLQETQYF. CDR3 in DNA: TGCAGTGCGGGAGGGTTCTTACAAGAGACCCAGTACTTC.

In this sample, this clonotype turned up a few times. This chain uses TRBV6-7 with TRBJ2-5; D is unclear. TRBV6-7 is an ORF, and what it does is uncertain. The CDR3 extends over 16 amino acids. Trimming pared 3 bases from V and 2 bases from J, leaving 16 bases between. CDR3 bases: TGTGCCAGCAGTTATCTATGGGCGGTACCACAAGAGACCCAGTACTTC. This encodes CASSYLWAVPQETQYF.

DNA of the CDR3: TGTGCCAGCCATGACAGGGGTCGCGAGCAGTACTTC. Its translation: CASHDRGREQYF. J is TRBJ2-5 and V is TRBV2; 8 nucleotides agree with TRBD1. With the DNA end fitting TRBJ2-7 better, the J assignment may be wrong. Germline-derived CDR1 and CDR2 are SNHLY and FYNNEI. The CDR3 sequence is 12 residues long.

The chain uses TRBV14 and TRBJ2-7, with D unresolved. V dropped 7 bases and J dropped 2 bases, with 15 bases sitting between them. Germline loops: CDR1 SGHDN, CDR2 FVKESK. The CDR3 is 14 residues long. CDR3 sequence (DNA): TGTGCCAGCACCGCGCGGAGCAGGCCCTACGAGCAGTACTTC. The encoded protein is CASTARSRPYEQYF.

V is TRBV20-1 and J is TRBJ1-4, with 12 bases that match TRBD1. Unmatched junction bases numbered 2, after V lost 4 bases and J lost 8 bases. Germline loops: CDR1 DFQATT, CDR2 SNEGSKA (reference sequence). This CDR3 is built from 13 residues. Written as DNA, the CDR3 is TGCAGTGCTACCGGGACAGGGGGCGAAAAACTGTTTTTT. It is translated as CSATGTGGEKLFF.

This chain uses TRBV5-5 with TRBJ1-4; no clear D gene. The V gene lost 0 bases and the J gene lost 10 bases, with 7 bases spanning the gap. The CDR3 length is 12 residues. Germline CDR1 is SGHKS and CDR2 is YYEKEE (reference sequence). DNA for the CDR3: TGTGCCAGCAGCTTGGAAACGGGAAAACTGTTTTTT. This translates into CASSLETGKLFF.

Of note for this clonotype: A much bigger clone sits one base away, suggesting this may be a read error. V usage is TRBV29-1 and J usage is TRBJ2-5; D gene uncertain. The germline V gene encodes CDR1 SQVTM and CDR2 ANQGSEA. This CDR3 has 11 residues. Trimming shortened V by 5 bases and J by 1 base, and 5 bases separated the two germline ends. The CDR3 region is CSVNFQETQYF. For the CDR3, the DNA is TGCAGCGTTAACTTCCAAGAGACCCAGTACTTC.

V is TRBV12-3 or TRBV12-4 and J is TRBJ1-3, with D perhaps matching TRBD1 (6 bases). V lost 5 bases, J lost 1 base, and 9 bases lay in between. This CDR3 has 14 residues. Here the CDR3 DNA reads TGTGCCAGCAGTCCAACAGGGTCTGGAAACACCATATATTTT. Translating it yields CASSPTGSGNTIYF.

The V gene is TRBV15, the J gene TRBJ2-1, with TRBD2 matching over 8 bases. The CDR3 extends over 17 amino acids. Looked up from germline, CDR1 is LNHNV and CDR2 is YYDKDF (reference sequence). Losses at the gene ends were 5 bases for V and 6 bases for J; bases not matched to a gene: 15. CDR3 bases: TGTGCCACCAGCCCAGGCGGGAGGTCCCCCGGTAGCAATGAGCAGTTCTTC. This sequence encodes CATSPGGRSPGSNEQFF.

The J gene is TRBJ1-3, the V gene TRBV12-3 or TRBV12-4; a possible D gene is TRBD1 (5 bases). V was cut by 5 bases and J by 4 bases, with 9 bases left in between. The CDR3 totals 13 residues. The CDR3 DNA reads TGTGCCAGCAGTCCCCAGGGAGGAAACACCATATATTTT. Encoded protein: CASSPQGGNTIYF.

J is TRBJ2-7 and V is TRBV10-3, with D possibly being TRBD2 (5 bases). Between the trimmed V and J ends, which lost 11 bases and 4 bases, there was a span of 21 bases. CDR1 ENHRY and CDR2 SYGVKD come from the germline V gene. CDR3 length: 14 residues. CDR3 sequence: CAVKERTLSYEQYF. The CDR3 DNA is TGTGCCGTCAAGGAGCGGACGCTGTCTTACGAGCAGTACTTC.

V and J are TRBV29-1 and TRBJ2-5; 10 nucleotides match TRBD1. CDR3 length: 14 amino acids. V shed 4 bases and J 5 bases; nucleotides not matched to a gene: 7. The germline V gene has CDR1 SQVTM and CDR2 ANQGSEA. The CDR3 reads CSVAYGQGGETQYF. CDR3 DNA sequence: TGCAGCGTTGCCTACGGACAGGGGGGTGAGACCCAGTACTTC. Looking up the rest from reference TRBV29-1 and TRBJ2-5 gives the full variable domain: SAVISQKPSRDICQRGTSLTIQCQVDSQVTMMFWYRQQPGQSLTLIATANQGSEATYESGFVIDKFPISRPNLTFSTLTVSNMSPEDSSIYLCSVAYGQGGETQYFGPGTRLLVL.

This clonotype was counted only a few times. This chain connects TRBV20-1 to TRBJ1-2; D gene uncertain. This CDR3 has 13 amino acids. Germline CDR1 reads DFQATT; CDR2 reads SNEGSKA (reference sequence). V was shortened by 4 bases and J by 3 bases, with 12 bases between the two germline ends. The chain's CDR3 is CSAKPSLHYGYTF. The CDR3 DNA sequence: TGCAGTGCTAAGCCCTCCCTCCACTATGGCTACACCTTC.